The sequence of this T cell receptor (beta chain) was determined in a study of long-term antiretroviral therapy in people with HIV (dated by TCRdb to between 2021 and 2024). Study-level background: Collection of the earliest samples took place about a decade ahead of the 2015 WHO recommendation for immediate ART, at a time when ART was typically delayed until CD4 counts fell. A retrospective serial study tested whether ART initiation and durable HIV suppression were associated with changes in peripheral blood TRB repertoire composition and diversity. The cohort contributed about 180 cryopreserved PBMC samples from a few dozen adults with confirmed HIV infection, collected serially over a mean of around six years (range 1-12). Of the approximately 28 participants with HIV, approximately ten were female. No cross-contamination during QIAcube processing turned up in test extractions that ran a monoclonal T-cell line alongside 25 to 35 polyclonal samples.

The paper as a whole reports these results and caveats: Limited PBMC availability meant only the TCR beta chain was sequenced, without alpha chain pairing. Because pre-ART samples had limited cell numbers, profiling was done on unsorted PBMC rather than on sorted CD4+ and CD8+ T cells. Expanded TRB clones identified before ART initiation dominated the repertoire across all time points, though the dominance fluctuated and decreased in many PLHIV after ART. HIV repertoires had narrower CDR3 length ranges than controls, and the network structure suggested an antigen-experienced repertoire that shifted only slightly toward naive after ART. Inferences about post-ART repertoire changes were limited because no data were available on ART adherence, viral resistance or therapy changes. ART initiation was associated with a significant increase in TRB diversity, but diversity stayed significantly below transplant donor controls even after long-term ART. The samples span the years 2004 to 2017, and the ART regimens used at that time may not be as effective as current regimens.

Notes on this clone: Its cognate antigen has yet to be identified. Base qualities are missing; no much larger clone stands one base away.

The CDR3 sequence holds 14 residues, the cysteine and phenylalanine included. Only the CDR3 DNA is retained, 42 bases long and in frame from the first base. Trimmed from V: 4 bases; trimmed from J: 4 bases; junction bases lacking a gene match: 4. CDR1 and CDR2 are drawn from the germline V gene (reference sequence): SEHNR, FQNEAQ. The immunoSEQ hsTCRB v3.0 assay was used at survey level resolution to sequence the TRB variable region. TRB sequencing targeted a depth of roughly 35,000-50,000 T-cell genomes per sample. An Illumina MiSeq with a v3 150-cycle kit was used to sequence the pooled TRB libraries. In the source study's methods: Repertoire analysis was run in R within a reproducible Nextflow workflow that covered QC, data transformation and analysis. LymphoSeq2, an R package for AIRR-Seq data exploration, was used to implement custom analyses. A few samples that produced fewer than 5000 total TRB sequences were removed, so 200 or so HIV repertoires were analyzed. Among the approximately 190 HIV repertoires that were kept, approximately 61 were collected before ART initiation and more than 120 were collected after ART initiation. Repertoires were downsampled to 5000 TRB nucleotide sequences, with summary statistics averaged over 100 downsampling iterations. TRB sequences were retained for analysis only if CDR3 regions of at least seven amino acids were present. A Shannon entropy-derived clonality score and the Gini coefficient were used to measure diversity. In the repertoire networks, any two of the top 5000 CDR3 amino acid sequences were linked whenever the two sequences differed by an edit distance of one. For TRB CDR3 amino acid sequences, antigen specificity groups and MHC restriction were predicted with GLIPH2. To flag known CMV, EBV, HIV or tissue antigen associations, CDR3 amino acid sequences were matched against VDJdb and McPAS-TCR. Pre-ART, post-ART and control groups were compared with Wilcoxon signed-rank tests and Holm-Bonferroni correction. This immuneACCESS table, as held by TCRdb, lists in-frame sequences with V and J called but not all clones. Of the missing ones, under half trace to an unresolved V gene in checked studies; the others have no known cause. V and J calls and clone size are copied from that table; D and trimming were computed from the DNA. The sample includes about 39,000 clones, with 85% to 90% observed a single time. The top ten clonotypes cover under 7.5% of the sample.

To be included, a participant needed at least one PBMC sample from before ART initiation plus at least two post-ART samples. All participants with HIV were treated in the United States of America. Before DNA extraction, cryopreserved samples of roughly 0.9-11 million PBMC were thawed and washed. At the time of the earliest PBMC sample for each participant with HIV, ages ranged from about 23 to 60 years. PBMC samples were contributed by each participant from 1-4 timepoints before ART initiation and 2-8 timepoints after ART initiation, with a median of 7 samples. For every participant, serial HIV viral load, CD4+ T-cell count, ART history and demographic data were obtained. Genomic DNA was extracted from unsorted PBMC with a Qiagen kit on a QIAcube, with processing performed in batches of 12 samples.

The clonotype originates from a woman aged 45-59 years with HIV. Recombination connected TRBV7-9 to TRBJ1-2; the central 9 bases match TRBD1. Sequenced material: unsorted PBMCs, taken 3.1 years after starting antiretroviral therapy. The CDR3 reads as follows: CASSSDRGGYGYTF. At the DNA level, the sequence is TGTGCCAGCAGCTCGGACAGGGGTGGCTATGGCTACACCTTC.